This is a list of T cell receptor beta chains from one sample in a study of blood T cell repertoires in COVID-19. Using immunoSEQ multiplex PCR, the repertoire was profiled, and TCRdb retains in-frame clones only, with some absent. The sample consists of under 300,000 clones, about 93% of them appearing once. Source material: PBMCs or T cells enriched from blood (not recorded which). The receptors stem from a woman between 18 and 30 years old who had recovered from COVID-19. CDR3s include the opening cysteine and the closing phenylalanine or tryptophan. Fields, in order: V gene, D gene, clone size, J gene, CDR3 DNA, CDR3 protein. D genes are given only for firm matches. Only part of the rows carry a size: once, few, many, or a class if the clone is expanded.

>TRBV7-2|TRBD2|NA|TRBJ2-7
TGTGCCAGCAGTCTAGCGGGCCCATCCTCCTACGAGCAGTACTTC
CASSLAGPSSYEQYF
>TRBV6-5|TRBD1|NA|TRBJ1-2
TGTGCCAGCAGGCCACCGGGACAGGGGGACTATGGCTACACCTTC
CASRPPGQGDYGYTF
>TRBV11-2|NA|NA|TRBJ2-5
TGTGCCAGCAGCTTATCGTACCAAGAGACCCAGTACTTC
CASSLSYQETQYF
>TRBV11-2|NA|NA|TRBJ1-2
TGTGCCAGCAGCTACGACATCACCTATGGCTACACCTTC
CASSYDITYGYTF
>TRBV6-2/TRBV6-3|TRBD1|NA|TRBJ1-5
TGTGCCAGCAGTTACCCGGGACAGGGGGGTCAGCCCCAGCATTTT
CASSYPGQGGQPQHF
>TRBV11-3|TRBD1|NA|TRBJ1-2
TGTGCCAGCAGCGCATCTACAGGGGGCGGCTACACCTTC
CASSASTGGGYTF
>TRBV4-1|NA|NA|TRBJ2-7
TGCGCCAGCAGCCAAGATACAGGGGACTTCTTAGGGCAGTACTTC
CASSQDTGDFLGQYF
>TRBV11-2|NA|NA|TRBJ1-1
TGTGCCAGCAGCTTAGAGGCAAGCGTGAACACTGAAGCTTTCTTT
CASSLEASVNTEAFF
>TRBV10-1|NA|NA|TRBJ1-1
TGCGCCACCCCGCCCGGTCGGAACACTGAAGCTTTCTTT
CATPPGRNTEAFF
>TRBV9|TRBD2|once|TRBJ2-3
TGTGCCAGTAATCCTAGCGGGAGGTATACAGATACGCAGTATTTT
CASNPSGRYTDTQYF
>TRBV5-1|TRBD1|once|TRBJ1-1
TGCGCCAGCAGCCCGCTACAGGGGGCTGGGGGCACTGAAGCTTTCTTT
CASSPLQGAGGTEAFF
>TRBV25-1|NA|NA|TRBJ1-6
TGTGCCAGCAGTGAATCTTGGGGCTCTAATTCACCCCTCCACTTT
CASSESWGSNSPLHF
>TRBV19|NA|NA|TRBJ1-3
TGTGCCAGTAGTATTCATCTTGCGAGCCGAAACACCATATATTTT
CASSIHLASRNTIYF
>TRBV7-8|NA|NA|TRBJ1-5
TGTGCCAGCAGCTTAAGGTGGACGGGGGATCAGCCCCAGCATTTT
CASSLRWTGDQPQHF
>TRBV10-1|NA|NA|TRBJ2-7
TGCGCCACCCCCTTTTTTTGCGAGCAGTACTTC
CATPFFCEQYF
>TRBV5-1|NA|NA|TRBJ1-4
TGCGCCAGCAGCACCCCGGACACGAATGAAAAACTGTTTTTT
CASSTPDTNEKLFF